This T cell receptor (beta chain) was sequenced during a study of cytomegalovirus exposure and HLA in healthy donors. General observations from the study: With further analysis later on, most CMV-associated TCR beta chains appeared HLA-restricted.

For this clone: Its antigen is undetermined.

The CDR3 is made up of 15 amino acids. The V segment lost 5 bases and the J segment 0 bases; nucleotides outside the gene matches: 8. Germline assignment: CDR1 SGHRS and CDR2 YFSETQ. Amplification used 60 Vbeta primers and 13 Jbeta primers. Generated by immunoSEQ multiplex PCR, the TCRdb table keeps only in-frame clones and is missing some. The data hold 100,000 to 150,000 clones, with less than 90% observed a single time. The receptor was isolated from a man aged 18 to 29 in good health and CMV-seropositive. The chain couples TRBV5-1 to TRBJ2-7, with 7 bases lining up with TRBD1. The sequenced sample was PBMCs. CDR3 region: CASSSGQLSSYEQYF. The CDR3 nucleotides are TGCGCCAGCAGTTCGGGACAGCTAAGCTCCTACGAGCAGTACTTC. The full variable domain, rest sourced from reference TRBV5-1 and TRBJ2-7, is KAGVTQTPRYLIKTRGQQVTLSCSPISGHRSVSWYQQTPGQGLQFLFEYFSETQRNKGNFPGRFSGRQFSNSRSEMNVSTLELGDSALYLCASSSGQLSSYEQYFGPGTRLTVT.